The 32 T cell receptor beta chains below all came from one sample that was sequenced in a study of T cells in Graves' hyperthyroidism and ophthalmopathy. Amplification of TCR beta CDR3 regions was performed using RNA transcripts as template. Researchers ran a first-round RT-PCR on the TCR CDR3 using the HTBI primer set. In TCRdb, the multiplex PCR reads were re-called with MiXCR into one record per CDR3 protein. This sample has a few hundred thousand distinct CDR3 sequences; roughly 13% occur once, and the top ten carry less than 25%. Sequenced material: blood. The receptors were gathered from a man aged 25-40 years with Graves' hyperthyroidism that later progressed to Graves' ophthalmopathy.

This clonotype was seen repeatedly, ten times or more. The chain joins TRBV2 to TRBJ2-3; the match to TRBD2 covers 8 bases. V shed 4 bases and J 4 bases; nucleotides not matched to a gene: 7. The V gene's germline CDR1 is SNHLY and CDR2 FYNNEI. The CDR3 length is 15 residues. The CDR3 reads CASSVDSGAADTQYF. Here the CDR3 DNA reads TGTGCCAGCAGTGTGGATAGCGGGGCGGCAGATACGCAGTATTTT.

This clonotype was seen many times. The chain joins TRBV2 to TRBJ2-5; perhaps TRBD2 as D (6 bases). Trimming stripped 4 bases from V and 1 base from J, with 13 bases between. Germline CDR1 SNHLY, CDR2 FYNNEI. There are 15 residues in the CDR3. CDR3 region: CASSVGRGPQETQYF. Here the CDR3 DNA reads TGTGCCAGCAGTGTAGGGCGGGGCCCCCAAGAGACCCAGTACTTC.

This clonotype was counted a few times. This chain uses TRBV19 with TRBJ1-1; D is undetermined. Germline assignment: CDR1 LNHDA and CDR2 SQIVND (reference sequence). This CDR3 region has 16 residues. Trimming took off 4 bases at V and 0 bases at J, with 15 bases between the two ends. Written as DNA, the CDR3 is TGTGCCAGTAGTAACCGGAAAAATCTTATGAACACTGAAGCTTTCTTT. Residues: CASSNRKNLMNTEAFF.

In its sample, this clonotype was seen many times. This rearrangement joins TRBV28 to TRBJ2-5; D gene uncertain. CDR1 MDHEN and CDR2 SYDVKM come from the germline V gene. The V gene lost 4 bases and the J gene lost 1 base, with 10 bases spanning the gap. This CDR3 has 14 residues. For the CDR3, the DNA is TGTGCCAGCAGTTCGTGGACGGTCCAAGAGACCCAGTACTTC. This translates into CASSSWTVQETQYF.

This clonotype has a count of ten or more. CDR3 region: CASSIWTGGGEKLFF. CDR3 sequence (DNA): TGTGCCAGCAGCATCTGGACAGGGGGCGGAGAAAAACTGTTTTTT. The chain carries TRBV5-4 and TRBJ1-4; 11 bases are a match to TRBD1. Trimming removed 4 bases from V and 8 bases from J; junction bases left unmatched: 7. Germline V gives CDR1 SGHNT, CDR2 YYREEE (reference sequence). This CDR3 contains 15 residues.

This clonotype was counted ten times or more. The chain couples TRBV6-2 or TRBV6-3 to TRBJ2-3; D possibly corresponds to TRBD1 (6 bases). The ends were cut back, 0 bases at V and 2 bases at J, with 9 bases in the middle. CDR1 and CDR2 from the germline V gene are MNHEY and SVGEGT. This CDR3 region has 15 residues. CDR3 DNA: TGTGCCAGCAGTTACTCTTGGGACACCACAGATACGCAGTATTTT. It translates to CASSYSWDTTDTQYF.

The chain has TRBV4-1 and TRBJ2-7; 9 nucleotides match TRBD2. Germline assignment: CDR1 MGHRA and CDR2 YSYEKL. The CDR3 extends over 16 amino acids. V shed 4 bases, J shed 6 bases, and the junction held 13 bases outside the gene matches. The CDR3 coding sequence is TGCGCCAGCAGCCCAGTTAGCGGGGGAGGTGTACGCGAGCAGTACTTC. As protein: CASSPVSGGGVREQYF.

The chain joins TRBV25-1 to TRBJ2-3; D is uncertain. Between the trimmed V and J ends, which lost 8 bases and 0 bases, there was a span of 9 bases. The CDR3 runs 13 residues. Germline V gene data show CDR1 as MGHDK and CDR2 as SYGVNS. The CDR3 DNA is TGTGCCAGCTTCAGCGAAAGCACAGATACGCAGTATTTT. This translates into CASFSESTDTQYF.

This clonotype was seen many times. The rearrangement links TRBV2 to TRBJ2-7; 10 bases line up with TRBD1. The CDR3 loop spans 14 amino acids. Germline V gene sequence: CDR1 SNHLY, CDR2 FYNNEI. Trimming removed 7 bases from V and 5 bases from J; junction bases left unmatched: 8. CDR3 nucleotide sequence: TGTGCCAGCAATCGGGACAGGGGACTCCACGAGCAGTACTTC. As protein: CASNRDRGLHEQYF.

As for this clonotype: With a much larger clone just one base away, this may be a read error. The chain is built from TRBV9 and TRBJ2-2; D gene ambiguous. The V gene lost 6 bases and the J gene lost 1 base, with 4 bases spanning the gap. The CDR3 sequence is 12 residues long. The germline V gene has CDR1 SGDLS and CDR2 YYNGEE. The CDR3 DNA reads TGTGCCAGCAACAGGAACACCGGGGAGCTGTTTTTT. Its protein product is CASNRNTGELFF.

The gene calls are TRBV25-1 and TRBJ2-2, with D possibly being TRBD1 (6 bases). Germline loops: CDR1 MGHDK, CDR2 SYGVNS. Between the trimmed V and J ends, which lost 0 bases and 8 bases, there was a span of 16 bases. The length of the CDR3 is 16 residues. This CDR3 reads CASSEYQTGGSGELFF. DNA of the CDR3: TGTGCCAGCAGTGAATACCAGACAGGCGGCTCTGGGGAGCTGTTTTTT.

This rearrangement joins TRBV24-1 to TRBJ1-2; unclear D gene. The V gene's germline CDR1 is KGHDR and CDR2 SFDVKD. The length of the CDR3 is 12 residues. V was shortened by 0 bases and J by 4 bases, with 2 bases between the two germline ends. The CDR3 loop is CATSDLGYGYTF. CDR3 sequence (DNA): TGTGCCACCAGTGATTTGGGCTATGGCTACACCTTC.

This clonotype showed up many times. The genes are TRBV11-3 and TRBJ2-3; D is possibly TRBD2 (6 bases). In germline, CDR1 is SGHNT, CDR2 YENEEA. This CDR3 is built from 17 residues. The ends were cut back, 0 bases at V and 2 bases at J, with 15 bases in the middle. CDR3 coding DNA: TGTGCCAGCAGCTTAGAAGGCGGGGTTAGTACCACAGATACGCAGTATTTT. Protein: CASSLEGGVSTTDTQYF.

In this sample, this clonotype turned up once. The J gene is TRBJ2-1, the V gene TRBV28; D gene unclear. Germline assignment: CDR1 MDHEN and CDR2 SYDVKM. V shed 3 bases and J shed 11 bases, with 8 bases lying between them. The CDR3 runs 11 residues. CDR3 nucleotide sequence: TGTGCCAGCAGTTTGTTGGGGAAGCAGTTCTTC. Amino acid sequence: CASSLLGKQFF.

This clonotype was detected a few times. This rearrangement joins TRBV4-1 to TRBJ1-1; perhaps TRBD1 as D (6 bases). V lost 1 base and J lost 0, with 12 bases in between. The CDR3 has 16 residues. The germline gives CDR1 MGHRA, CDR2 YSYEKL. The CDR3 region has the DNA TGCGCCAGCAGCCAAGGACGGGGGCCCCTGAACACTGAAGCTTTCTTT. It yields the protein CASSQGRGPLNTEAFF.

In this sample, this clonotype turned up many times. The chain couples TRBV2 to TRBJ1-6; 7 nucleotides align to TRBD1. CDR1 is SNHLY and CDR2 is FYNNEI in the germline V gene. CDR3 length equals 14 residues. After removal of 5 bases from V and 10 bases from J, the junction contained 8 bases not matched to a gene. The CDR3 reads CASSQTGIGSPLHF. The CDR3 coding sequence is TGTGCCAGCAGTCAGACAGGGATTGGGTCACCCCTCCACTTT.

This clonotype has more than one count but fewer than ten. The chain is built from TRBV12-3 or TRBV12-4 and TRBJ2-5; TRBD1 matches at 7 bases. V lost 6 bases, J lost 5 bases, and 12 bases stayed unmatched. The CDR3 runs to 15 residues. The CDR3 sequence is CASSLKTGVGETQYF. CDR3 coding DNA: TGTGCCAGCAGCCTAAAAACAGGGGTAGGGGAGACCCAGTACTTC.

The gene calls are TRBV6-7 and TRBJ1-2, with TRBD1 identical over 7 bases. TRBV6-7 is designated an ORF whose function remains uncertain. The CDR3 loop spans 17 amino acids. Losses at the gene ends were 4 bases for V and 0 bases for J; bases not matched to a gene: 11. In nucleotides, the CDR3 is TGTGCCAGCAGTTCCCTCCGGGGGGACAGAGCTAACTATGGCTACACCTTC. This translates into CASSSLRGDRANYGYTF.

This clonotype came up many times. J is TRBJ2-7 and V is TRBV6-6; the D is unclear. The CDR3 totals 13 residues. V was pared by 0 bases and J by 4 bases, with 7 bases between. Per germline, CDR1 MNHNY and CDR2 SVGAGI (reference sequence). CDR3 nucleotides: TGTGCCAGCAGTTACTCTTACGGTTACGAGCAGTACTTC. Its translation: CASSYSYGYEQYF.

This clonotype was picked up many times. V is TRBV28 and J is TRBJ2-4; D is ambiguous. Per germline, CDR1 MDHEN and CDR2 SYDVKM. The CDR3 consists of 10 residues. Trimming removed 6 bases from V and 8 bases from J, with 5 bases in between. The CDR3 DNA reads as TGTGCCAGCAGCGGATACATTCAGTACTTC. This translates into CASSGYIQYF.

This clonotype was found many times. The rearrangement links TRBV5-1 to TRBJ2-1; tentatively, D is TRBD1 (5 bases). This CDR3 region has 16 residues. CDR1 is SGHRS, CDR2 YFSETQ, per germline. V was trimmed by 1 base and J by 0 bases, leaving 11 bases between them. CDR3: CASSLRQSSSYNEQFF. For the CDR3, the DNA is TGCGCCAGCAGCTTGCGACAGTCTAGCTCCTACAATGAGCAGTTCTTC.

This clonotype was seen only a few times. The junction and the germline gene differ at one end; a read error may be behind it. V and J are TRBV6-1 and TRBJ2-7; 10 nucleotides match TRBD1. Germline loops: CDR1 MNHNS, CDR2 SASEGT. The CDR3 is 15 residues long. The CDR3 region is CTSRTQGTGVYEQYF. The CDR3 DNA is TGTACCAGCAGAACCCAGGGGACAGGGGTCTACGAGCAGTACTTC.

This chain uses TRBV4-1 with TRBJ1-1; D perhaps matches TRBD1 (5 bases). CDR1 MGHRA and CDR2 YSYEKL come from the germline V gene. Trimming left V 3 bases short and J 5 bases short, with 10 bases between. The CDR3 covers 13 residues. CDR3 sequence (DNA): TGCGCCAGCAGCCAGCAACGGGGGACTGAAGCTTTCTTT. As protein: CASSQQRGTEAFF.

This clonotype showed up many times. The rearrangement joins TRBV28 to TRBJ1-4; the match to TRBD1 covers 7 bases. Germline values: CDR1 MDHEN, CDR2 SYDVKM. The junction had 7 bases not matched to a gene; V was cut back by 6 bases and J by 0 bases. This CDR3 is built from 16 residues. CDR3 in amino acids: CASSSGTAATNEKLFF. The CDR3 nucleotides are TGTGCCAGCAGCTCCGGGACAGCCGCAACTAATGAAAAACTGTTTTTT.

This clonotype was seen ten or more times. DNA for the CDR3: TGTGCCAGCAGTGATCTACGGGGAAAAGAGACCCAGTACTTC. It encodes CASSDLRGKETQYF. J is TRBJ2-5 and V is TRBV2, with D possibly being TRBD2 (5 bases). The germline V and J ends were trimmed by 3 bases and 3 bases, with 11 bases remaining between them. The CDR3 totals 14 residues. CDR1 is SNHLY and CDR2 is FYNNEI in the germline V gene.

DNA of the CDR3: TGTGCCAGCAGTTACCAGGGACAGGATAACATTCAGTACTTC. Translation: CASSYQGQDNIQYF. The rearrangement joins TRBV6-5 to TRBJ2-4; 8 bases line up with TRBD1. The CDR3 length is 14 residues. Germline trimming cut 2 bases from V and 7 bases from J; bases unmatched to any gene: 4. Germline V CDR1 and CDR2: MNHEY, SVGAGI.

The chain combines TRBV5-1 with TRBJ1-1, with D possibly TRBD1 on 5 matching bases. The CDR3 contains 14 residues. The V gene's germline CDR1 is SGHRS and CDR2 YFSETQ. The ends were cut back, 4 bases at V and 4 bases at J, with 14 bases in the middle. CDR3 in amino acids: CASSPNRGATEAFF. The CDR3 DNA follows: TGCGCCAGCAGCCCCAACCGAGGGGCCACTGAAGCTTTCTTT. Combining the CDR3 with reference TRBV5-1 and TRBJ1-1 gives the whole variable domain KAGVTQTPRYLIKTRGQQVTLSCSPISGHRSVSWYQQTPGQGLQFLFEYFSETQRNKGNFPGRFSGRQFSNSRSEMNVSTLELGDSALYLCASSPNRGATEAFFGQGTRLTVV.

The chain is built from TRBV6-4 and TRBJ2-3; TRBD2 matches 13 bases. Germline trimming cut 2 bases from V and 1 base from J; bases unmatched to any gene: 0. This CDR3 has 16 residues. The germline CDR1 and CDR2 sequences are MRHNA and SNTAGT. In DNA, the CDR3 is TGTGCCAGCAGTGACGGGACTAGCGGGGGCACAGATACGCAGTATTTT. Amino acids: CASSDGTSGGTDTQYF.

In this sample, this clonotype turned up a few times. Sequence at one end of the junction differs from germline and may be a read error. The J gene is TRBJ2-1, the V gene TRBV7-3; no clear D gene. CDR1 and CDR2 from the germline V gene are SGHTA and FQGTGA. The CDR3 totals 13 residues. The DNA of the CDR3 is TGTGTCAGCAGCTTAACTGGGAACAATGAGCAGTTCTTC. Amino acid sequence: CVSSLTGNNEQFF.

As for this clonotype: This may be a read error: a much more frequent sequence differs by one nucleotide. The DNA is left out, because the CDR3 cannot be placed on it with certainty; the CDR3 is given as TCRdb lists it. The chain is built from TRBV6-1 and TRBJ1-5; no check of the table's D call, TRBD1, against the DNA was made. CDR1 and CDR2 (germline): MNHNS, SASEGT. The CDR3 sequence runs 18 residues, both termini included. The CDR3: CASSEWGQGAHSNQPPHF.

The chain combines TRBV28 with TRBJ2-3; 11 bases agree with TRBD2. Germline V gene data show CDR1 as MDHEN and CDR2 as SYDVKM. V shed 5 bases, J shed 0 bases, and the junction held 7 bases outside the gene matches. The CDR3 is made up of 17 amino acids. The CDR3 sequence is CASSQETSGASTDTQYF. As DNA, the CDR3 is TGTGCCAGCAGTCAGGAGACTAGCGGGGCTAGCACAGATACGCAGTATTTT.

The chain uses TRBV14 and TRBJ2-2, with a weak D call TRBD2 (6 bases). This CDR3 contains 14 residues. The germline CDR1 and CDR2 sequences are SGHDN and FVKESK. V was cut by 2 bases and J by 7 bases, with 11 bases left in between. In DNA, the CDR3 is TGTGCCAGCAGCCAACAACCGGGGGTCGGGGAGCTGTTTTTT. This translates into CASSQQPGVGELFF.